In its sample, the clone carrying this T cell receptor beta chain was seen many times. What it binds is not known. These data are taken from a study of T cells in Graves' hyperthyroidism and ophthalmopathy. Study-level information: Prior to any treatment, at the point of initial diagnosis, peripheral blood was collected. The study, taken as a whole, reports: Also found in blood were most expanded thyroid clonotypes above 0.001.

CDR3 length equals 15 residues. Germline CDR1 is MNHEY and CDR2 is SMNVEV (reference sequence). Germline trimming cut 6 bases from V and 4 bases from J; bases unmatched to any gene: 10. Using RNA transcripts as the source, TCR beta CDR3 regions were amplified. The HTBI primer set drove a first-round RT-PCR of the TCR CDR3. TCRdb re-called the multiplex PCR reads through MiXCR, storing one row per CDR3 protein. The data contain some 600,000 distinct CDR3 sequences, about 15% of them singletons. The source of the PBMCs was around 10 ml of fresh peripheral blood. The source is a woman under 40 with Graves' hyperthyroidism that later progressed to Graves' ophthalmopathy. Sequenced material: blood. This chain links TRBV27 with TRBJ1-1, with 8 bases aligning to TRBD1. The CDR3 is CASRTGQGGFTEAFF. The DNA of the CDR3 is TGTGCCAGCAGAACCGGACAGGGCGGGTTCACTGAAGCTTTCTTT.